The 17 T cell receptor beta chains reported below all come from one sample, sequenced in a study of blood T cells in healthy people across ages. It was with a sample-barcoded 5' primer and a J-beta primer mix that a second PCR of roughly 7 to 12 cycles was run. TCRdb processed the 5' RACE reads anew with MiXCR; each CDR3 protein has one entry. This sample has about 680,000 distinct CDR3 sequences, with approximately 50% found just once. Sequencing was carried out using blood. Receptor source: a woman aged 60-70 years in good health.

This chain uses TRBV5-6 with TRBJ1-4, with D possibly matching TRBD1 (5 bases). V lost 3 bases and J lost 0, with 12 bases in between. The CDR3 has 16 amino acids. Germline loops: CDR1 SGHDT, CDR2 YYEEEE. The CDR3 protein is CASSSGGEATNEKLFF. Written as DNA, the CDR3 is TGTGCCAGCAGCTCGGGAGGGGAAGCAACTAATGAAAAACTGTTTTTT.

The CDR3 region has the DNA TGCGCCAGCAGCGTGGACGGGGGCCAGGGCTACACCTTC. The encoded protein is CASSVDGGQGYTF. This chain connects TRBV5-1 to TRBJ1-2, with D maybe TRBD1 (6 bases). CDR1 and CDR2 (germline): SGHRS, YFSETQ. Trimming removed 4 bases at V and 8 bases at J, with 15 bases between. This CDR3 comprises 13 residues.

This clonotype was picked up a small number of times. The chain combines TRBV5-1 with TRBJ2-5; 7 positions match TRBD1. The length of the CDR3 is 14 residues. Germline assignment: CDR1 SGHRS and CDR2 YFSETQ. After removal of 4 bases from V and 1 base from J, the junction contained 4 bases not matched to a gene. The CDR3 DNA follows: TGCGCCAGCAGCCTATGGACAGGCCAAGAGACCCAGTACTTC. Translating it yields CASSLWTGQETQYF.

The V gene is TRBV28, the J gene TRBJ2-7; D unresolved. The length of the CDR3 is 15 residues. The V end was cut by 8 bases, the J end by 3 bases, with 20 bases between. Germline V gives CDR1 MDHEN, CDR2 SYDVKM. CDR3 residues: CASGVSQVGDYEQYF. DNA for the CDR3: TGTGCCAGCGGGGTTAGCCAGGTGGGTGACTACGAGCAGTACTTC.

This clonotype was detected a few times. The chain couples TRBV7-2 to TRBJ2-3; TRBD2 matches at 8 bases. CDR1 is SGHTA and CDR2 is FQGNSA in the germline V gene. This CDR3 is 17 amino acids long. With V trimmed by 5 bases and J by 5 bases, 15 bases remained unmatched. The CDR3 nucleotides are TGTGCCAGCAGCCACCGCGGACTAGCTAAAGGGGGAGATACGCAGTATTTT. It codes for CASSHRGLAKGGDTQYF.

The rearrangement links TRBV10-3 to TRBJ2-5, with 9 bases aligning to TRBD1. After removal of 2 bases from V and 5 bases from J, the junction contained 9 bases not matched to a gene. The CDR3 is made up of 16 amino acids. Germline V CDR1 and CDR2: ENHRY, SYGVKD. CDR3 sequence reads: CAISEGTGHLAETQYF. The CDR3 coding sequence is TGTGCCATCAGTGAGGGGACAGGGCATCTTGCGGAGACCCAGTACTTC.

The chain joins TRBV25-1 to TRBJ2-3; TRBD2 is a possible D gene (5 bases). This CDR3 spans 16 amino acids. Germline values: CDR1 MGHDK, CDR2 SYGVNS. V lost 0 bases to trimming and J lost 6 bases, with 16 bases between them. This CDR3 is CASSEYHTRGADTQYF. DNA of the CDR3: TGTGCCAGCAGTGAATATCACACCCGGGGTGCGGATACGCAGTATTTT. The full variable domain, rest sourced from reference TRBV25-1 and TRBJ2-3, is EADIYQTPRYLVIGTGKKITLECSQTMGHDKMYWYQQDPGMELHLIHYSYGVNSTEKGDLSSESTVSRIRTEHFPLTLESARPSHTSQYLCASSEYHTRGADTQYFGPGTRLTVL.

V is TRBV7-8 and J is TRBJ1-1; D is uncertain. V was clipped by 1 base and J by 6 bases, with 6 bases between them. Germline V gene lookup returns CDR1 SGHVS and CDR2 FQNEAQ. The CDR3 has 12 amino acids. The CDR3 sequence: CASSLEFAEAFF. The CDR3, as DNA: TGTGCCAGCAGCTTAGAGTTCGCTGAAGCTTTCTTT. The full variable domain, completed using reference TRBV7-8 and TRBJ1-1, is GAGVSQSPRYKVAKRGQDVALRCDPISGHVSLFWYQQALGQGPEFLTYFQNEAQLDKSGLPSDRFFAERPEGSVSTLKIQRTQQEDSAVYLCASSLEFAEAFFGQGTRLTVV.

Concerning this clonotype: A much larger clone differs by one base, so this may be a read error. The chain recombines TRBV20-1 with TRBJ2-7; 7 positions agree with TRBD2. The CDR3 totals 17 residues. Germline-derived CDR1 and CDR2 are DFQATT and SNEGSKA (reference sequence). With 0 bases clipped from V and 7 bases from J, the junction kept 18 bases outside the gene matches. The CDR3 loop reads CSARDRTSENDRNEQYF. The CDR3 DNA follows: TGCAGTGCTAGAGATCGCACTAGCGAGAATGATCGTAATGAGCAGTACTTC.

This clonotype showed up just a few times. The chain recombines TRBV3-1 with TRBJ1-2; the D is unclear. The CDR3 is 13 amino acids. V lost 4 bases and J lost 2, with 8 bases in between. The germline CDR1 and CDR2 sequences are LGHDT and YNNKEL (reference sequence). This CDR3 is CASSLLSNYGYTF. The CDR3 DNA is TGTGCCAGCAGCCTTCTGAGCAACTATGGCTACACCTTC.

The chain joins TRBV7-3 to TRBJ2-7; a possible D gene is TRBD2 (6 bases). Germline V gene sequence: CDR1 SGHTA, CDR2 FQGTGA. The CDR3 contains 15 residues. The V end lost 5 bases, the J end lost 5 bases, and 19 bases lay between the germline ends. CDR3 region: CASSMLGLPEDEQYF. In DNA, the CDR3 is TGTGCCAGCAGCATGTTGGGACTTCCTGAGGACGAGCAGTACTTC.

The chain has TRBV5-4 and TRBJ1-6; D gene ambiguous. CDR3 length equals 13 residues. Germline V gives CDR1 SGHNT, CDR2 YYREEE (reference sequence). Trimming shortened V by 2 bases and J by 14 bases, and 14 bases separated the two germline ends. The CDR3 nucleotides are TGTGCCAGCAGCTTCTCCGAGTTGTCGGCCCTCCACTTT. Its protein is CASSFSELSALHF.

The chain joins TRBV13 to TRBJ2-7; D remains unclear. V lost 5 bases to trimming and J lost 3 bases, with 11 bases between them. There are 13 residues in the CDR3. Germline V CDR1 and CDR2: PRHDT, FYEKMQ (reference sequence). This CDR3 is CASSLQDHYEQYF. The CDR3 DNA is TGTGCCAGCAGCCTTCAAGACCACTACGAGCAGTACTTC.

As concerns this clonotype: One end of the junction varies from germline; a read error may be responsible. This CDR3 is CSARDGFDSPLHF. The CDR3 coding sequence is TGCAGTGCGAGAGACGGATTCGATTCACCCCTCCACTTT. V is TRBV20-1 and J is TRBJ1-6; D is undetermined. CDR3 length: 13 amino acids. Germline assignment: CDR1 DFQATT and CDR2 SNEGSKA (reference sequence).

Worth noting for this clonotype: The junction differs from germline at one of its ends, possibly a read error. The chain joins TRBV6-2 or TRBV6-3 to TRBJ2-1; D may be TRBD2 (6 bases). The CDR3 runs 12 residues. Germline V lookup: CDR1 MNHEY, CDR2 SVGEGT. The CDR3 DNA sequence: TGCGCCAGCTTAGCGGTTCCCAATGAGCAGTTCTTC. Translation: CASLAVPNEQFF.

V and J are TRBV2 and TRBJ2-5; D is possibly TRBD1 (6 bases). The CDR3 contains 14 residues. The germline CDR1 and CDR2 sequences are SNHLY and FYNNEI. V was shortened by 5 bases and J by 4 bases, with 14 bases between the two germline ends. The chain's CDR3 is CASSTQGLAETQYF. The CDR3 DNA reads TGTGCCAGCAGTACCCAGGGGCTAGCAGAGACCCAGTACTTC.

This clonotype was seen more than once but under ten times. This chain uses TRBV4-2 with TRBJ2-1; 9 nucleotides agree with TRBD2. The germline V gene has CDR1 LGHNA and CDR2 YNFKEQ. V gave up 4 bases and J gave up 0 bases; unmatched junction bases: 7. The CDR3 sequence is 17 residues long. The CDR3 coding sequence is TGTGCCAGCAGCCCCGGGGTAGCGGGGGCCTCCTACAATGAGCAGTTCTTC. Translating it yields CASSPGVAGASYNEQFF.